This TCR beta chain was retrieved from a study of vaccination effects on CD4 cells after COVID-19. V dropped 9 bases and J dropped 0; count of bases not matched to a gene: 3. The CDR3 is 14 amino acids. The germline V gene has CDR1 KGHDR and CDR2 SFDVKD. Viral peptide pools were used in the ViraFEST assay to expand antigen-specific CD4+ T cells, and sequencing came afterward. Researchers isolated CD4+ T cells once about eleven days of culture had elapsed. None of these healthy vaccinees had been infected with SARS-CoV-2 before vaccination. The data were produced by immunoSEQ multiplex PCR, yet TCRdb's version contains in-frame clones alone and is incomplete. The sample carries tens of thousands of clones, roughly 73% recorded once. About this clone itself: The antigen is undetermined.

The specimen was CD4+ T cells from PBMCs cultured with HCoV-OC43 spike peptides, collected before COVID-19 vaccination. Regarding subset: HCoV-OC43 spike overlapping peptide pool stimulation. This clonotype originated in a human donor who received a COVID-19 vaccine. The chain has TRBV24-1 and TRBJ2-1; 8 bases line up with TRBD1. The DNA for the CDR3 is TGTGCCACCGCACAGGGGGTCTCCTACAATGAGCAGTTCTTC. Protein sequence: CATAQGVSYNEQFF.